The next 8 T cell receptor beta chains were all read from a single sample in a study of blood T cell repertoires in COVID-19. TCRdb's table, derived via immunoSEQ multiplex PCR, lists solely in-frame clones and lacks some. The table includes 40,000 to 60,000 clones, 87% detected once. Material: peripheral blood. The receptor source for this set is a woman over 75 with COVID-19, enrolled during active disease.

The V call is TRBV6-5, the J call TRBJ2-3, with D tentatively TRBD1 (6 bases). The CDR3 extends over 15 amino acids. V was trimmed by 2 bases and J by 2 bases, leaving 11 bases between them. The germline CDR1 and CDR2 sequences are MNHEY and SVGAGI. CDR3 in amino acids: CASSYKQGNTDTQYF. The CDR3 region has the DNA TGTGCCAGCAGTTACAAACAGGGAAACACAGATACGCAGTATTTT.

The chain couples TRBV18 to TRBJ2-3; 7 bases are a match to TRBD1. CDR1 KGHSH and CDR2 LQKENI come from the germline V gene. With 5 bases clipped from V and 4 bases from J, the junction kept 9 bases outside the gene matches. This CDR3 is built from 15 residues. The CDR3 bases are TGTGCCAGCTCAGGTACAGGGGTTCAAGCAGATACGCAGTATTTT. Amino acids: CASSGTGVQADTQYF. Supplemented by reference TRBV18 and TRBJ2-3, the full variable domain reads NAGVMQNPRHLVRRRGQEARLRCSPMKGHSHVYWYRQLPEEGLKFMVYLQKENIIDESGMPKERFSAEFPKEGPSILRIQQVVRGDSAAYFCASSGTGVQADTQYFGPGTRLTVL.

CDR3 DNA: TGTGCCAGCAGCCCTCAGGGTAATCAGCCCCAGCATTTT. Translation gives CASSPQGNQPQHF. The chain couples TRBV12-3 or TRBV12-4 to TRBJ1-5; a possible D gene is TRBD1 (5 bases). The V end lost 6 bases, the J end lost 4 bases, and 10 bases lay between the germline ends. The CDR3 is 13 amino acids.

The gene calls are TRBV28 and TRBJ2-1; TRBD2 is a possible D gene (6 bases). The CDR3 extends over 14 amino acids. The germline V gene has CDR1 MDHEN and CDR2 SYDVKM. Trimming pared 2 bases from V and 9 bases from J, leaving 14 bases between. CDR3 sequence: CASSLPPRGSEQFF. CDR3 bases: TGTGCCAGCAGTTTACCCCCGCGGGGTAGTGAGCAGTTCTTC.

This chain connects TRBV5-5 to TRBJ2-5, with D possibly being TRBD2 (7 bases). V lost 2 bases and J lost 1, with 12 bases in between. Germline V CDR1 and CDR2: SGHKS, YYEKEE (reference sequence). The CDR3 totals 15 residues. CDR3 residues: CASSLRGGVQETQYF. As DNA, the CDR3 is TGTGCCAGCAGCTTAAGGGGGGGGGTCCAAGAGACCCAGTACTTC.

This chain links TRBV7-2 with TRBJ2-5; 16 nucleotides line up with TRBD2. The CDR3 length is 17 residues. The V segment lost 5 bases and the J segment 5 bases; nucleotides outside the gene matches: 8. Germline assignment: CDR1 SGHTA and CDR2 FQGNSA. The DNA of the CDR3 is TGTGCCAGCAGCCCCGGGACTAGCGGGGGGGCTTGGGAGACCCAGTACTTC. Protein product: CASSPGTSGGAWETQYF.

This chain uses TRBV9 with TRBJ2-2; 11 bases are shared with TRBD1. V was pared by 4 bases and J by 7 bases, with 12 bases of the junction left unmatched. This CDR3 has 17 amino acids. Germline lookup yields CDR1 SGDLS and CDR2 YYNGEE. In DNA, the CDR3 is TGTGCCAGCAGCCCACCGCCGGGACAGGGGGACCTCGGGGAGCTGTTTTTT. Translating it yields CASSPPPGQGDLGELFF. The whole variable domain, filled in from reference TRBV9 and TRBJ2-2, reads DSGVTQTPKHLITATGQRVTLRCSPRSGDLSVYWYQQSLDQGLQFLIQYYNGEERAKGNILERFSAQQFPDLHSELNLSSLELGDSALYFCASSPPPGQGDLGELFFGEGSRLTVL.

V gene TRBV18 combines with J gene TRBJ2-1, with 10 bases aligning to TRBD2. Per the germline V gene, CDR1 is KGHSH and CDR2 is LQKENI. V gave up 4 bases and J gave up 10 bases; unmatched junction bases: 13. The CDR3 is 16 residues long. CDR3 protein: CASSLYTGTSAREQFF. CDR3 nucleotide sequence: TGTGCCAGCTCACTTTACACCGGGACTAGCGCCCGGGAGCAGTTCTTC.